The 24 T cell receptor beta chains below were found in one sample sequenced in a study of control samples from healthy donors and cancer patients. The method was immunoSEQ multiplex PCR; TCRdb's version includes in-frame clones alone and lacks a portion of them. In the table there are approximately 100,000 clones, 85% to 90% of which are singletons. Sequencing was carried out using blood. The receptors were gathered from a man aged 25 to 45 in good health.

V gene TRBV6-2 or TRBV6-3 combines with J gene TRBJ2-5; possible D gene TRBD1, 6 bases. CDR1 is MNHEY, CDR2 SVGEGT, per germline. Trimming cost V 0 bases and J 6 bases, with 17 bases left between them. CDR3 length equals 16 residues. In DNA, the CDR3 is TGTGCCAGCAGTTACTCGAGGCAGGGGTCTCGGAAGACCCAGTACTTC. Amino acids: CASSYSRQGSRKTQYF.

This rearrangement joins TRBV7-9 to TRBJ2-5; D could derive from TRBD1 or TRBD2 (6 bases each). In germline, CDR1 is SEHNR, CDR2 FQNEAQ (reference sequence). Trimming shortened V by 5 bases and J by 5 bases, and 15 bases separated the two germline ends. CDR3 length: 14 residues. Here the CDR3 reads CASSRRGGAETQYF. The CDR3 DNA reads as TGTGCCAGCAGCCGCAGGGGCGGGGCGGAGACCCAGTACTTC. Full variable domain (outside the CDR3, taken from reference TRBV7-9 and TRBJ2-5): DTGVSQNPRHKITKRGQNVTFRCDPISEHNRLYWYRQTLGQGPEFLTYFQNEAQLEKSRLLSDRFSAERPKGSFSTLEIQRTEQGDSAMYLCASSRRGGAETQYFGPGTRLLVL.

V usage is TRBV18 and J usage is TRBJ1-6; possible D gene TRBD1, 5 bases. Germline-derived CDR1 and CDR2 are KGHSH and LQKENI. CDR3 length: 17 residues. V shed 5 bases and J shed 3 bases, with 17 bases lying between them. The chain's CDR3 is CASSSGTPQFYNSPLHF. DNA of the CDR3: TGTGCCAGCTCATCCGGGACGCCCCAATTCTATAATTCACCCCTCCACTTT.

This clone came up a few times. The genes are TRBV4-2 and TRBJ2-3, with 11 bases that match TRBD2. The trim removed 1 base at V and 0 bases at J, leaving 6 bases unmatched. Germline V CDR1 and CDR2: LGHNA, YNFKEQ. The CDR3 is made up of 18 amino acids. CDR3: CASSQVGTSGTSTDTQYF. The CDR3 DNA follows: TGTGCCAGCAGCCAAGTAGGGACTAGCGGTACTAGCACAGATACGCAGTATTTT.

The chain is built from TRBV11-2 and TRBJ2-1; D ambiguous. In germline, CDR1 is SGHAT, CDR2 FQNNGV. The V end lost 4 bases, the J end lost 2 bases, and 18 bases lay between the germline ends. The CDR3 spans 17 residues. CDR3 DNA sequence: TGTGCCAGCAGCTCGTCGGGCAGCCGACCACCCTACAATGAGCAGTTCTTC. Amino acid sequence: CASSSSGSRPPYNEQFF.

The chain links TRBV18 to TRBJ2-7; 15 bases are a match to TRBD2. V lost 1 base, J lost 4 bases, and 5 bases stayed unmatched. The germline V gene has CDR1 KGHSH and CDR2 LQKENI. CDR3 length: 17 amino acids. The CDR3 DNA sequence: TGTGCCAGCTCACCACGAGGGACTAGCGGGAGGATGTACGAGCAGTACTTC. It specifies CASSPRGTSGRMYEQYF.

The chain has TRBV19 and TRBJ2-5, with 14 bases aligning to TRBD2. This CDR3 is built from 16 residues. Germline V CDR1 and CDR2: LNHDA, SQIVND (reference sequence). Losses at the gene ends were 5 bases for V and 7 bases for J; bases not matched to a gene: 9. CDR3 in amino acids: CASSPGTSGRRGTQYF. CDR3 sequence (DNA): TGTGCCAGTAGTCCCGGGACTAGCGGGAGAAGGGGGACCCAGTACTTC.

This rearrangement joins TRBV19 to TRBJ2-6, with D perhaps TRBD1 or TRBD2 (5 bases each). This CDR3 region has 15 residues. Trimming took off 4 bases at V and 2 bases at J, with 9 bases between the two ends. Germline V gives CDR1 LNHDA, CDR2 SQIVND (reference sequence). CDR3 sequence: CASSNVGAGANVLTF. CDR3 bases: TGTGCCAGTAGTAATGTGGGGGCTGGGGCCAACGTCCTGACTTTC.

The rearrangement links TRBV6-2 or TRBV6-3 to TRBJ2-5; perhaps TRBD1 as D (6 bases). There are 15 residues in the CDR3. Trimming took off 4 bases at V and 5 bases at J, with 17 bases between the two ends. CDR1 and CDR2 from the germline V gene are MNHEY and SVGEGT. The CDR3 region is CASSSKPSGVETQYF. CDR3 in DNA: TGTGCCAGCAGTTCGAAGCCCTCAGGGGTCGAGACCCAGTACTTC.

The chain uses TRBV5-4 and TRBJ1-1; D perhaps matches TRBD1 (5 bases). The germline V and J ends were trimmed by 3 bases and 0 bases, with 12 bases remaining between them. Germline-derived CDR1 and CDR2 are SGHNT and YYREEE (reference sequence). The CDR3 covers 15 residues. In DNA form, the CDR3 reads TGTGCCAGCAGCTCCACCACAGGATTGAACACTGAAGCTTTCTTT. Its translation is CASSSTTGLNTEAFF.

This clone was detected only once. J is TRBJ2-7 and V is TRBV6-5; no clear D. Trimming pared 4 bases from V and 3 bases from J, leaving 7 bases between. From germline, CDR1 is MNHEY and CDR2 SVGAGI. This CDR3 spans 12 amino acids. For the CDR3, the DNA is TGTGCCAGCAGTTTACCCGGCTACGAGCAGTACTTC. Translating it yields CASSLPGYEQYF.

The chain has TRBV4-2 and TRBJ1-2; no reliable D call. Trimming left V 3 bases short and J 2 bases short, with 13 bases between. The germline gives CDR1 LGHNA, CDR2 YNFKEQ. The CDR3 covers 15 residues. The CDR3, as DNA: TGTGCCAGCAGCCACGCCGACGAGCTAAACTATGGCTACACCTTC. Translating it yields CASSHADELNYGYTF.

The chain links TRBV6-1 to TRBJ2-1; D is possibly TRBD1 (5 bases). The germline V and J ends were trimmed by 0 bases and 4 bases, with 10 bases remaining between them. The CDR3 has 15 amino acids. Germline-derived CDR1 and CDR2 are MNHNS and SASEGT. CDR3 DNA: TGTGCCAGCAGTGAAGCCGGGCGGACATACAATGAGCAGTTCTTC. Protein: CASSEAGRTYNEQFF.

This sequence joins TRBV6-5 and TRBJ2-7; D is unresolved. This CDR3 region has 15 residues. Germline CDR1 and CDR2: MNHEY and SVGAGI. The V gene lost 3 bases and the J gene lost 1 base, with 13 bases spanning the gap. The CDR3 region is CASSYGPSESYEQYV. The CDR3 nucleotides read TGTGCCAGCAGTTATGGGCCTTCCGAATCCTACGAGCAGTACGTC.

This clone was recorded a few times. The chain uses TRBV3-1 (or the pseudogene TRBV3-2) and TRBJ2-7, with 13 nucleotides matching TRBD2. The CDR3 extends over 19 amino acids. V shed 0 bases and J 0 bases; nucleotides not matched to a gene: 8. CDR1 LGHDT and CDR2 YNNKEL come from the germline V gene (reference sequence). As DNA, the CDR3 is TGTGCCAGCAGCCAAGATAGACTAGCGGGGGGCCGCAGCTCCTACGAGCAGTACGTC. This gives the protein CASSQDRLAGGRSSYEQYV.

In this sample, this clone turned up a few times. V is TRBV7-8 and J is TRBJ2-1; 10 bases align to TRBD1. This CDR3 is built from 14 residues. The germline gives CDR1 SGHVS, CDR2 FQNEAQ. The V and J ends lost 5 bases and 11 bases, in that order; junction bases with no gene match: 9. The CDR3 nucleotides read TGTGCCAGCAGCCCAGTGGGGACAGGGGAGAAGCAGTTCTTC. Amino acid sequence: CASSPVGTGEKQFF.

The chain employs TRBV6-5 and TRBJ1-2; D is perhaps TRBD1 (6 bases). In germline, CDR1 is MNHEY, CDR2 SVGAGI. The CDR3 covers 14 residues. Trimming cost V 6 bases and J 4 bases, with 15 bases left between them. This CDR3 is CASRVGATTYGYTF. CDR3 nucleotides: TGTGCCAGCAGGGTGGGGGCCACTACCTATGGCTACACCTTC.

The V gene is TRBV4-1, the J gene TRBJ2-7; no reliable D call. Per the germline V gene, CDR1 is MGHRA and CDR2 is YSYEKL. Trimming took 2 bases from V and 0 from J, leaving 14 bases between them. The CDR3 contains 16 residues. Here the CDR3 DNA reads TGCGCCAGCAGCCAATATCGGCTATCCAGCTCCTACGAGCAGTACTTC. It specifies CASSQYRLSSSYEQYF.

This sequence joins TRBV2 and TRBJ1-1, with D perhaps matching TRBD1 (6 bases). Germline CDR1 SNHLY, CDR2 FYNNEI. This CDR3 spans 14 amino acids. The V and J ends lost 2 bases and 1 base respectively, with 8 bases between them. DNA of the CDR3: TGTGCCAGCAGTGAACAGGGGAGGAACACTGAAGCTTTCTTT. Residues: CASSEQGRNTEAFF.

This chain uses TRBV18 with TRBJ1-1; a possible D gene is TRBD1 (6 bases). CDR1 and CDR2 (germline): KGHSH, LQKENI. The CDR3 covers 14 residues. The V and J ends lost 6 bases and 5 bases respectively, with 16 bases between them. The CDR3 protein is CASSSGRGFTEAFF. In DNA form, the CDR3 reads TGTGCCAGCTCCAGTGGCAGGGGTTTTACTGAAGCTTTCTTT.

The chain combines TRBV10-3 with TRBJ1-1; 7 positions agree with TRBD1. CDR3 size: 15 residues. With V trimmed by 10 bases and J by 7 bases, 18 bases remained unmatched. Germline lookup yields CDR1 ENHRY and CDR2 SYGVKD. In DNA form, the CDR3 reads TGTGCCACCCGACAGGGCGCTTTGAGGAGGAATGAAGCTTTCTTT. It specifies CATRQGALRRNEAFF.

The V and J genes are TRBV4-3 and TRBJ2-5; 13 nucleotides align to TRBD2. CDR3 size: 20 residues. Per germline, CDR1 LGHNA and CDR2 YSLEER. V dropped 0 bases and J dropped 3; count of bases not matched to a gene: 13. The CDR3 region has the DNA TGCGCCAGCAGCCAAGATTGGTGGGGTTCGACTAGCGGGAGGAAAGAGACCCAGTACTTC. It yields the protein CASSQDWWGSTSGRKETQYF.

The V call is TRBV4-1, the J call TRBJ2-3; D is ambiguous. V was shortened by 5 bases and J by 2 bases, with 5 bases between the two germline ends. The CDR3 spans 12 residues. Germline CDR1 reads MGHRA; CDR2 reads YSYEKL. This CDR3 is CASSEFTDTQYF. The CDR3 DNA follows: TGCGCCAGCAGCGAGTTCACAGATACGCAGTATTTT.

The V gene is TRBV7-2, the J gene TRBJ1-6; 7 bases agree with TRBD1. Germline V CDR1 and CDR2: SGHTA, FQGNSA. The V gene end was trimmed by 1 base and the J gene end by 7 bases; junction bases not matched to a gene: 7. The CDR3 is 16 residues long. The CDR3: CASSLEGQLLNSPLHF. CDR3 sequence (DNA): TGTGCCAGCAGCTTAGAGGGACAGTTACTGAATTCACCCCTCCACTTT.